This T cell receptor beta chain comes out of a study of CD8 T cells in ankylosing spondylitis. One entry per CDR3 protein, called by TCRdb with MiXCR from the 5' RACE reads. This table has about 800,000 distinct CDR3 sequences, roughly 12% appearing once. Points from the study as a whole: Some of these motif variants have turned up before, in reports on reactive arthritis synovial fluid and blood. Eight highly homologous variants formed a TCR beta motif that appeared characteristic of ankylosing spondylitis blood.

This clonotype was detected a few times. Antigen: not known. This CDR3 spans 13 amino acids. Germline values: CDR1 SGHVS, CDR2 FQNEAQ. The germline V and J ends were trimmed by 5 bases and 4 bases, with 11 bases remaining between them. The chain has TRBV7-8 and TRBJ2-5; D might be TRBD1 (6 bases). The clonotype comes from a male donor with ankylosing spondylitis. The sample taken for sequencing was blood, either unsorted or a sorted T cell fraction (not recorded which). DNA of the CDR3: TGTGCCAGCAGCGAGGGACATCGAGAGACCCAGTACTTC. It specifies CASSEGHRETQYF.